The next 25 T cell receptor beta chains were all read from a single sample in a study of early T cells in non-severe SARS-CoV-2 infection. TCRdb analysed the 5' RACE reads with MiXCR anew, one entry per CDR3 protein. The repertoire holds about 90,000 distinct CDR3 sequences, with 10% to 15% as singletons. The sequencing used whole blood, collected at baseline. The receptors come from an adult who was a healthcare worker with PCR-confirmed SARS-CoV-2 infection or an uninfected control (not recorded which).

There are a few counts of this clonotype. In nucleotides, the CDR3 is TGTGCCTGGAACGGCCCCAACAATCGTCAAAAGGGAGCTTTCTTT. Its translation: CAWNGPNNRQKGAFF. The V and J genes are TRBV30 and TRBJ1-1; D not certain. Per the germline V gene, CDR1 is GTSNPN and CDR2 is SVGIG (reference sequence). V was cut by 4 bases and J by 10 bases, with 25 bases left in between. This CDR3 is 15 amino acids long.

This clonotype was counted ten times or more. V gene TRBV12-3 or TRBV12-4 combines with J gene TRBJ1-5, with 9 bases that match TRBD1. V shed 8 bases and J 7 bases; nucleotides not matched to a gene: 6. This CDR3 comprises 13 residues. The CDR3 nucleotides are TGTGCCAGCCGGACAGGGGATGGACAGCCCCAGCATTTT. Its protein product is CASRTGDGQPQHF.

This clonotype appeared a few times. This sequence joins TRBV7-8 and TRBJ2-2; 11 bases are a match to TRBD1. Germline V gives CDR1 SGHVS, CDR2 FQNEAQ. Trimming cost V 4 bases and J 0 bases; bases outside gene matches: 4. The CDR3 covers 17 residues. DNA of the CDR3: TGTGCCAGCAGCTGGGACAGGGGGTATTCGAACACCGGGGAGCTGTTTTTT. It encodes CASSWDRGYSNTGELFF. Full variable domain (missing parts from reference TRBV7-8 and TRBJ2-2): GAGVSQSPRYKVAKRGQDVALRCDPISGHVSLFWYQQALGQGPEFLTYFQNEAQLDKSGLPSDRFFAERPEGSVSTLKIQRTQQEDSAVYLCASSWDRGYSNTGELFFGEGSRLTVL.

This clonotype occurred a few times. This rearrangement joins TRBV11-3 to TRBJ2-5; D gene uncertain. The CDR3 spans 14 residues. CDR1 SGHNT and CDR2 YENEEA come from the germline V gene. Trimming took off 1 base at V and 4 bases at J, with 10 bases between the two ends. For the CDR3, the DNA is TGTGCCAGCAGCTTAGGGCCTATTTCAGAGACCCAGTACTTC. Protein product: CASSLGPISETQYF.

In this sample, this clonotype turned up many times. The chain combines TRBV6-2 or TRBV6-3 with TRBJ1-1; possible D gene TRBD1, 6 bases. The CDR3 covers 15 residues. Germline V gene data show CDR1 as MNHEY and CDR2 as SVGEGT. The V gene lost 6 bases and the J gene lost 1 base, with 15 bases spanning the gap. For the CDR3, the DNA is TGTGCCAGCAGATTACAGGGACTTTGGAACACTGAAGCTTTCTTT. Translating it yields CASRLQGLWNTEAFF.

The V call is TRBV6-1, the J call TRBJ1-5; D gene uncertain. With 8 bases removed from V and 3 bases from J, the gap between germline ends came to 17 bases. The CDR3 is made up of 15 amino acids. The germline V gene has CDR1 MNHNS and CDR2 SASEGT. This chain's CDR3 is CASGGPLDNNQPQHF. DNA for the CDR3: TGTGCCAGCGGTGGGCCCCTGGATAACAATCAGCCCCAGCATTTT.

This clonotype was recorded many times. The rearrangement uses TRBV12-3 or TRBV12-4 and TRBJ2-5, with 14 bases aligning to TRBD2. V shed 6 bases, J shed 4 bases, and the junction held 1 base outside the gene matches. The CDR3 has 14 residues. CDR3 amino acids: CASSGLAGGETQYF. In DNA, the CDR3 is TGTGCCAGCAGCGGACTAGCGGGAGGAGAGACCCAGTACTTC.

The rearrangement joins TRBV12-3 or TRBV12-4 to TRBJ2-1, with a tentative D call TRBD2 (6 bases). V lost 4 bases and J 2 bases, leaving 12 bases between the germline ends. CDR3 length: 15 residues. CDR3: CASSSGTPPYNEQFF. CDR3 bases: TGTGCCAGCAGTTCCGGGACTCCCCCCTACAATGAGCAGTTCTTC.

This clonotype was seen repeatedly, ten times or more. The chain has TRBV12-3 or TRBV12-4 and TRBJ2-1; a possible D gene is TRBD2 (5 bases). Trimming pared 2 bases from V and 7 bases from J, leaving 9 bases between. The CDR3 sequence is 13 residues long. In DNA form, the CDR3 reads TGTGCCAGCAGTTTATCCACTAGAAATGAGCAGTTCTTC. Translating it yields CASSLSTRNEQFF.

Of note for this clonotype: At one end the junction does not follow the germline gene, possibly because of a read error. This sequence joins TRBV11-1 and TRBJ2-3; maybe TRBD1 (7 bases). Germline CDR1 reads SGHAT; CDR2 reads FQDESV (reference sequence). The CDR3 has 14 residues. The CDR3 nucleotides are TGTGCCAGCAGCCGGAGGGGGCCCACAGATACGCAGAATTTT. Protein product: CASSRRGPTDTQNF. The complete variable domain, with remaining parts taken from reference TRBV11-1 and TRBJ2-3, reads EAEVAQSPRYKITEKSQAVAFWCDPISGHATLYWYRQILGQGPELLVQFQDESVVDDSQLPKDRFSAERLKGVDSTLKIQPAELGDSAMYLCASSRRGPTDTQNFGPGTRLTVL.

Points on this clonotype: Because the CDR3 is missing its conserved closing phenylalanine or tryptophan, this is likely a read error. Because the CDR3's place on the DNA is in doubt, the DNA is left out and the CDR3 is given as listed by TCRdb. This chain joins TRBV10-3 and TRBJ2-5; TRBD1 reflects the table's D call only, with no check against the DNA. CDR1 is ENHRY and CDR2 is SYGVKD in the germline V gene. The CDR3 comprises 12 residues, both ends counted. This chain's CDR3 is CAISESGPQGAV.

The chain is built from TRBV7-9 and TRBJ2-1; 10 positions agree with TRBD1. The CDR3 has 15 amino acids. With 5 bases clipped from V and 4 bases from J, the junction kept 5 bases outside the gene matches. Germline V CDR1 and CDR2: SEHNR, FQNEAQ (reference sequence). The CDR3 loop reads CASSLGQGLYNEQFF. In DNA, the CDR3 is TGTGCCAGCAGCCTGGGACAGGGGTTATACAATGAGCAGTTCTTC.

This clonotype was counted at least ten times. The V call is TRBV13, the J call TRBJ2-5; D may be TRBD1 or TRBD2 (5 bases each). V was cut by 5 bases and J by 3 bases, with 19 bases left in between. CDR3 length: 16 amino acids. The germline V gene has CDR1 PRHDT and CDR2 FYEKMQ (reference sequence). The CDR3 sequence is CASSTSLGAREETQYF. DNA of the CDR3: TGTGCCAGCAGCACCTCTTTAGGGGCGCGGGAAGAGACCCAGTACTTC.

The chain is built from TRBV6-6 and TRBJ2-3; D uncertain. CDR1 and CDR2 (germline): MNHNY, SVGAGI (reference sequence). The CDR3 has 15 amino acids. V lost 3 bases and J 2 bases, leaving 12 bases between the germline ends. CDR3 sequence reads: CASSYTAGLTDTQYF. CDR3 DNA sequence: TGTGCCAGCAGTTATACGGCAGGCCTCACAGATACGCAGTATTTT.

This clonotype has just a few counts. The V call is TRBV3-1, the J call TRBJ2-7; 9 nucleotides match TRBD2. The V segment lost 4 bases and the J segment 3 bases; nucleotides outside the gene matches: 7. This CDR3 contains 15 residues. Germline V lookup: CDR1 LGHDT, CDR2 YNNKEL (reference sequence). The CDR3 DNA reads TGTGCCAGCAGCCGGGAACTAGCGGGCAACTACGAGCAGTACTTC. It is translated as CASSRELAGNYEQYF.

The sample holds many counts of this clonotype. The V and J genes are TRBV20-1 and TRBJ1-5; D perhaps matches TRBD1 (6 bases). The ends were cut back, 0 bases at V and 0 bases at J, with 15 bases in the middle. The CDR3 is 17 amino acids. Germline loops: CDR1 DFQATT, CDR2 SNEGSKA (reference sequence). CDR3 in amino acids: CSARDLGRGDSNQPQHF. The DNA of the CDR3 is TGCAGTGCTAGAGATCTTGGCAGGGGTGATAGCAATCAGCCCCAGCATTTT.

The genes are TRBV19 and TRBJ1-2; 10 bases agree with TRBD1. Per germline, CDR1 LNHDA and CDR2 SQIVND (reference sequence). The CDR3 runs to 16 residues. Trimming cost V 8 bases and J 0 bases; bases outside gene matches: 9. CDR3 nucleotide sequence: TGTGCCAGTCGACGACAGGGGGCGAAAACTAACTATGGCTACACCTTC. Its protein is CASRRQGAKTNYGYTF.

This clonotype was seen a handful of times. The genes are TRBV20-1 and TRBJ2-1; 11 bases map to TRBD2. The CDR3 runs to 18 residues. The V and J ends lost 2 bases and 3 bases, in that order; junction bases with no gene match: 12. In germline, CDR1 is DFQATT, CDR2 SNEGSKA (reference sequence). As DNA, the CDR3 is TGCAGTGCTAGACTCTTGACTCTTCTAGCGGGGGGCTACAATGAGCAGTTCTTC. As protein: CSARLLTLLAGGYNEQFF.

The J gene is TRBJ2-5, the V gene TRBV20-1, with 7 positions matching TRBD1. CDR3 length: 14 residues. Germline values: CDR1 DFQATT, CDR2 SNEGSKA (reference sequence). With V trimmed by 5 bases and J by 5 bases, 11 bases remained unmatched. The CDR3 nucleotides are TGCAGTGCTTCCGGGACAGCCTATGCGGAGACCCAGTACTTC. This sequence encodes CSASGTAYAETQYF.

Details on this clonotype: At one of its ends the junction is not consistent with the germline gene, which may arise from a read error. This chain joins TRBV6-1 and TRBJ2-7; D unclear. Germline V gene data show CDR1 as MNHNS and CDR2 as SASEGT. CDR3 length: 16 residues. CDR3 residues: CASREDPWGLAYEQYF. The CDR3 DNA sequence: TGTGCCAGCAGGGAAGACCCATGGGGTTTGGCCTACGAGCAGTACTTC.

This clonotype showed up just a few times. The chain links TRBV18 to TRBJ1-2, with D hard to call. CDR1 is KGHSH, CDR2 LQKENI, per germline. V lost 8 bases and J lost 8, with 21 bases in between. The CDR3 sequence is 14 residues long. The CDR3 region is CASTADIWQRGYTF. The CDR3 region has the DNA TGTGCCAGCACCGCCGATATATGGCAGCGGGGCTACACCTTC.

The rearrangement uses TRBV29-1 and TRBJ1-2, with TRBD1 identical over 9 bases. Germline CDR1 reads SQVTM; CDR2 reads ANQGSEA. V was pared by 1 base and J by 3 bases, with 6 bases of the junction left unmatched. The length of the CDR3 is 15 residues. The DNA for the CDR3 is TGCAGCGTTGAAGGGGGACAGGGTTCGGACTATGGCTACACCTTC. Protein: CSVEGGQGSDYGYTF.

The chain carries TRBV6-1 and TRBJ2-7; D might be TRBD1 (6 bases). V lost 1 base to trimming and J lost 4 bases, with 11 bases between them. The CDR3 is made up of 14 amino acids. The germline CDR1 and CDR2 sequences are MNHNS and SASEGT. The CDR3 here is CASSEGGTRYEQYF. The CDR3 nucleotides read TGTGCCAGCAGTGAAGGGGGGACACGTTACGAGCAGTACTTC.

At least ten counts were recorded for this clonotype. The J gene is TRBJ2-5, the V gene TRBV7-6, with D perhaps TRBD1 (5 bases). The CDR3 is made up of 13 amino acids. In germline, CDR1 is SGHVS, CDR2 FNYEAQ. V lost 2 bases to trimming and J lost 5 bases, with 9 bases between them. CDR3 amino acids: CASSLLGRETQYF. In nucleotides, the CDR3 is TGTGCCAGCAGCTTACTGGGGCGGGAGACCCAGTACTTC.

This clonotype was counted at least ten times. V and J are TRBV7-8 and TRBJ2-3, with 13 positions matching TRBD2. V lost 1 base, J lost 4 bases, and 14 bases stayed unmatched. There are 20 residues in the CDR3. The germline V gene encodes CDR1 SGHVS and CDR2 FQNEAQ. CDR3: CASSLGHLGLAGENPDTQYF. The CDR3 DNA sequence: TGTGCCAGCAGCTTAGGGCATCTAGGACTAGCGGGAGAAAATCCAGATACGCAGTATTTT.